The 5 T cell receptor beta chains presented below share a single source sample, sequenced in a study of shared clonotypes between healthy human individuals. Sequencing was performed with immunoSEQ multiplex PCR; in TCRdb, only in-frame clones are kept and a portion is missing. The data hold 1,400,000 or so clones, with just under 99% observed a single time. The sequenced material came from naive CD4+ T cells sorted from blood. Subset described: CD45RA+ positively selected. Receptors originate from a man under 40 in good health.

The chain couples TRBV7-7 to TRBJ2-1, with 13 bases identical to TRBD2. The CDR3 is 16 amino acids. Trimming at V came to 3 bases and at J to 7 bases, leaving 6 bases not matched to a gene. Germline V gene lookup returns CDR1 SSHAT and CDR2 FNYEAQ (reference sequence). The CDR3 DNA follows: TGTGCCAGCAGCTTGAAACTAGCGGGAGGGGTGAATGAGCAGTTCTTC. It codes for CASSLKLAGGVNEQFF.

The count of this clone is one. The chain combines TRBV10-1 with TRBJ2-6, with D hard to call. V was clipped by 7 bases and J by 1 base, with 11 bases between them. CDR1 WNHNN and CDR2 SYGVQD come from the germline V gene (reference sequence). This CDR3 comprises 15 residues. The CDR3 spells CASTFSGSGANVLTF. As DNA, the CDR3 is TGCGCCAGCACTTTTTCAGGTTCTGGGGCCAACGTCCTGACTTTC.

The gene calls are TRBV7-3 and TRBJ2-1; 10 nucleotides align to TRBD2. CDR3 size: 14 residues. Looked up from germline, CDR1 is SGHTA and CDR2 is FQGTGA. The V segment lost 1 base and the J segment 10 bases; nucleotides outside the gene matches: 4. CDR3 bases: TGTGCCAGCAGCTTAAAAGCGGGAGGGCCCGAGCAGTTCTTC. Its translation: CASSLKAGGPEQFF.

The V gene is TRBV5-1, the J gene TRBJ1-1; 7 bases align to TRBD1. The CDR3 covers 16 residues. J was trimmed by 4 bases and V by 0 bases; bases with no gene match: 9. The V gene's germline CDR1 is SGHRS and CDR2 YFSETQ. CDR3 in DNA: TGCGCCAGCAGCTTGGGGGCCAGACAGGGCTCCACTGAAGCTTTCTTT. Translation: CASSLGARQGSTEAFF.

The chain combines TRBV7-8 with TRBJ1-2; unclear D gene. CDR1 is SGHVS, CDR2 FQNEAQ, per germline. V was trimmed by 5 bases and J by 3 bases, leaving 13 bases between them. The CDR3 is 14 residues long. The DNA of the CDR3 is TGTGCCAGCAGCGTCCAGGAACGGGACTATGGCTACACCTTC. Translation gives CASSVQERDYGYTF. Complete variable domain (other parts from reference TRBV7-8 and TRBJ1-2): GAGVSQSPRYKVAKRGQDVALRCDPISGHVSLFWYQQALGQGPEFLTYFQNEAQLDKSGLPSDRFFAERPEGSVSTLKIQRTQQEDSAVYLCASSVQERDYGYTFGSGTRLTVV.